The 27 T cell receptor beta chains given below trace back to one sample, sequenced in a study of control samples from healthy donors and cancer patients. Assay used: immunoSEQ multiplex PCR; TCRdb lists only in-frame clones, some missing. The table includes 93,000 or so clones, around 89% detected once. The sample taken for sequencing was PBMCs. The receptor set was obtained from a man in his 60s with lung cancer.

The chain links TRBV4-1 to TRBJ2-7, with 12 bases fitting TRBD2. This CDR3 comprises 15 residues. Germline V gene lookup returns CDR1 MGHRA and CDR2 YSYEKL. With 2 bases clipped from V and 2 bases from J, the junction kept 1 base outside the gene matches. The CDR3 spells CASSQLAGGAYEQYF. For the CDR3, the DNA is TGCGCCAGCAGCCAACTAGCGGGGGGGGCCTACGAGCAGTACTTC.

This clone appeared a single time. J is TRBJ2-7 and V is TRBV20-1; D remains unclear. Looked up from germline, CDR1 is DFQATT and CDR2 is SNEGSKA (reference sequence). CDR3 length equals 13 residues. V lost 3 bases and J 4 bases, leaving 13 bases between the germline ends. CDR3 amino acids: CSASSQETYEQYF. CDR3 bases: TGCAGTGCTAGTAGTCAGGAGACATACGAGCAGTACTTC.

The rearrangement joins TRBV5-1 to TRBJ1-1; 10 bases are a match to TRBD1. CDR1 and CDR2 (germline): SGHRS, YFSETQ. The CDR3 runs to 16 residues. Unmatched junction bases numbered 6, after V lost 4 bases and J lost 0 bases. The CDR3 DNA follows: TGCGCCAGCAGCGGAAGGACAGGGGGAGTGAACACTGAAGCTTTCTTT. The encoded protein is CASSGRTGGVNTEAFF.

The rearrangement links TRBV12-3 or TRBV12-4 to TRBJ2-5, with D perhaps given as TRBD1 or TRBD2 (6 bases each). The CDR3 loop spans 13 amino acids. V lost 3 bases and J 5 bases, leaving 10 bases between the germline ends. The CDR3 DNA is TGTGCCAGCAGTTTGGACAGCGGGGAGACCCAGTACTTC. Its translation: CASSLDSGETQYF.

The V gene is TRBV6-4, the J gene TRBJ2-3; TRBD2 matches 10 bases. V dropped 0 bases and J dropped 4; count of bases not matched to a gene: 7. In germline, CDR1 is MRHNA, CDR2 SNTAGT. The CDR3 sequence is 17 residues long. The DNA of the CDR3 is TGTGCCAGCAGTGACTCGGCTAAGCGGGGGGGCCCAGATACGCAGTATTTT. Translation: CASSDSAKRGGPDTQYF.

J is TRBJ1-6 and V is TRBV2, with a weak D call TRBD1 (5 bases). The V gene's germline CDR1 is SNHLY and CDR2 FYNNEI. The V gene lost 6 bases and the J gene lost 6 bases, with 18 bases spanning the gap. There are 16 residues in the CDR3. The DNA of the CDR3 is TGTGCCAGCAGCCCTGAAGTCGGGGGATCTAATTCACCCCTCCACTTT. It codes for CASSPEVGGSNSPLHF.

This chain joins TRBV14 and TRBJ2-7, with TRBD1 matching 8 bases. After removal of 4 bases from V and 2 bases from J, the junction contained 1 base not matched to a gene. Germline loops: CDR1 SGHDN, CDR2 FVKESK. CDR3 length: 13 residues. CDR3 region: CASSLQGAYEQYF. The CDR3 region has the DNA TGTGCCAGCAGCCTACAGGGGGCCTACGAGCAGTACTTC.

The V gene is TRBV7-9, the J gene TRBJ2-2; unclear D gene. The V end was cut by 6 bases, the J end by 0 bases, with 11 bases between. Germline lookup yields CDR1 SEHNR and CDR2 FQNEAQ (reference sequence). The CDR3 consists of 15 residues. The CDR3 spells CASREGRTNTGELFF. As DNA, the CDR3 is TGTGCCAGCAGGGAAGGCAGGACGAACACCGGGGAGCTGTTTTTT.

This chain links TRBV7-9 with TRBJ1-1; tentative D call: TRBD1 (5 bases). V lost 1 base and J 11 bases, leaving 11 bases between the germline ends. Germline V lookup: CDR1 SEHNR, CDR2 FQNEAQ (reference sequence). The CDR3 has 12 amino acids. CDR3 DNA: TGTGCCAGCAGCTTAGATTATGGGGGGGCTTTCTTT. It encodes CASSLDYGGAFF.

The gene calls are TRBV3-1 (or the pseudogene TRBV3-2) and TRBJ2-7; D remains unclear. This CDR3 contains 11 residues. Germline-derived CDR1 and CDR2 are LGHDT and YNNKEL (reference sequence). Trimming took 1 base from V and 5 from J, leaving 3 bases between them. The CDR3 here is CASSQGNEQYF. The DNA of the CDR3 is TGTGCCAGCAGCCAAGGTAACGAGCAGTACTTC.

The chain has TRBV30 and TRBJ1-1; no reliable D call. The germline V gene has CDR1 GTSNPN and CDR2 SVGIG (reference sequence). The V end was cut by 8 bases, the J end by 1 base, with 14 bases between. CDR3 size: 13 residues. CDR3 bases: TGTGCCGGGAACAGACACCCGAACACTGAAGCTTTCTTT. Protein sequence: CAGNRHPNTEAFF.

V and J are TRBV7-8 and TRBJ1-1; TRBD1 might be the D (6 bases). The V end lost 8 bases, the J end lost 1 base, and 11 bases lay between the germline ends. This CDR3 comprises 13 residues. Germline CDR1 reads SGHVS; CDR2 reads FQNEAQ. The CDR3 sequence: CASLRGANTEAFF. CDR3 sequence (DNA): TGTGCCAGCCTTAGGGGGGCGAACACTGAAGCTTTCTTT.

The V call is TRBV7-6, the J call TRBJ1-2, with TRBD1 as a possible D gene (5 bases). V lost 5 bases, J lost 8 bases, and 21 bases lay in between. This CDR3 spans 15 amino acids. Germline V gene sequence: CDR1 SGHVS, CDR2 FNYEAQ. The CDR3 spells CASSPISRVEGGYTF. Written as DNA, the CDR3 is TGTGCCAGCAGCCCTATCAGCAGAGTCGAGGGGGGCTACACCTTC.

This chain uses TRBV18 with TRBJ2-6; 10 nucleotides align to TRBD1. CDR1 and CDR2 from the germline V gene are KGHSH and LQKENI. The J segment lost 0 bases and the V segment lost 1 base, leaving 6 bases of the junction unmatched. The CDR3 spans 19 residues. The CDR3 DNA reads TGTGCCAGCTCACCACGACCGGGACAGGGGATCTCTGGGGCCAACGTCCTGACTTTC. Translation gives CASSPRPGQGISGANVLTF.

The V and J genes are TRBV24-1 and TRBJ1-1; D gene unclear. CDR1 is KGHDR, CDR2 SFDVKD, per germline. The germline V and J ends were trimmed by 7 bases and 7 bases, with 9 bases remaining between them. The CDR3 covers 11 residues. CDR3 protein: CATRENGEAFF. CDR3 DNA sequence: TGTGCCACCAGGGAAAACGGTGAAGCTTTCTTT.

The chain joins TRBV30 to TRBJ1-1; D perhaps matches TRBD1 (5 bases). This CDR3 region has 13 residues. CDR1 is GTSNPN and CDR2 is SVGIG in the germline V gene (reference sequence). With 4 bases removed from V and 1 base from J, the gap between germline ends came to 10 bases. The CDR3 sequence: CAWNRGSNTEAFF. Written as DNA, the CDR3 is TGTGCCTGGAACCGGGGGTCGAACACTGAAGCTTTCTTT.

The genes are TRBV10-2 and TRBJ1-3; D perhaps matches TRBD1 (5 bases). Germline V CDR1 and CDR2: WSHSY, SAAADI. V gave up 3 bases and J gave up 0 bases, with 12 bases separating them. The CDR3 spans 16 residues. DNA of the CDR3: TGCGCCAGCAGTGACGCCGGGACGCTCTCTGGAAACACCATATATTTT. Translated: CASSDAGTLSGNTIYF.

The chain has TRBV18 and TRBJ2-5; TRBD2 agrees at 10 bases. Germline CDR1 KGHSH, CDR2 LQKENI. The CDR3 is 13 residues long. Unmatched junction bases numbered 0, after V lost 3 bases and J lost 5 bases. CDR3 in amino acids: CASSPGLAETQYF. CDR3 sequence (DNA): TGTGCCAGCTCACCGGGACTAGCGGAGACCCAGTACTTC.

This clone was recorded only once. The chain employs TRBV27 and TRBJ1-4; D is perhaps TRBD1 (5 bases). Germline CDR1 and CDR2: MNHEY and SMNVEV (reference sequence). The V and J ends lost 2 bases and 8 bases respectively, with 12 bases between them. There are 14 residues in the CDR3. The CDR3 sequence is CASSLRRGEEKLFF. Written as DNA, the CDR3 is TGTGCCAGCAGTTTACGGCGGGGGGAAGAAAAACTGTTTTTT.

The chain employs TRBV3-1 (or the pseudogene TRBV3-2) and TRBJ2-1, with a weak D call TRBD2 (5 bases). The length of the CDR3 is 16 residues. CDR1 LGHDT and CDR2 YNNKEL come from the germline V gene (reference sequence). Deletions cut 5 bases from V and 6 bases from J, with 20 bases between. CDR3 sequence reads: CASSKQGGSSINEQFF. The CDR3 bases are TGTGCCAGCAGCAAACAAGGAGGATCTTCAATCAATGAGCAGTTCTTC.

The chain has TRBV6-5 and TRBJ2-5, with D possibly being TRBD1 (6 bases). Per the germline V gene, CDR1 is MNHEY and CDR2 is SVGAGI. V was trimmed by 6 bases and J by 1 base, leaving 6 bases between them. This CDR3 has 12 residues. CDR3 in amino acids: CASRGGQETQYF. DNA of the CDR3: TGTGCCAGCAGAGGGGGCCAAGAGACCCAGTACTTC.

In this sample, this clone turned up once. The chain has TRBV27 and TRBJ1-4; D not resolved. V was pared by 6 bases and J by 9 bases, with 8 bases between. The CDR3 has 11 residues. CDR1 is MNHEY, CDR2 SMNVEV, per germline (reference sequence). The CDR3 DNA reads as TGTGCCAGCAGCCGGGCCCAAAAACTGTTTTTT. It encodes CASSRAQKLFF.

The chain recombines TRBV6-6 with TRBJ2-6; 8 nucleotides line up with TRBD1. The CDR3 has 16 amino acids. Unmatched junction bases numbered 0, after V lost 0 bases and J lost 2 bases. CDR1 is MNHNY and CDR2 is SVGAGI in the germline V gene (reference sequence). CDR3 residues: CASSYSQGAGANVLTF. CDR3 in DNA: TGTGCCAGCAGTTACTCACAGGGGGCTGGGGCCAACGTCCTGACTTTC.

The rearrangement links TRBV5-1 to TRBJ1-5; 8 bases line up with TRBD1. CDR1 and CDR2 (germline): SGHRS, YFSETQ. V gave up 4 bases and J gave up 0 bases; unmatched junction bases: 12. The CDR3 sequence is 18 residues long. The CDR3 DNA reads TGCGCCAGCAGCCCATATTCAGGGGGCTCTGGTAGCAATCAGCCCCAGCATTTT. Translating it yields CASSPYSGGSGSNQPQHF.

The chain recombines TRBV6-5 with TRBJ2-3; the match to TRBD2 covers 9 bases. V lost 6 bases and J lost 4; bases outside the gene matches: 2. The CDR3 consists of 13 residues. Germline V gene lookup returns CDR1 MNHEY and CDR2 SVGAGI. CDR3 amino acids: CASSLAGADTQYF. The DNA for the CDR3 is TGTGCCAGCAGCTTAGCGGGGGCAGATACGCAGTATTTT.

This clone was picked up one time. A read error may produce the germline difference seen at one junction end. The chain joins TRBV28 to TRBJ1-3; D gene unclear. CDR1 and CDR2 from the germline V gene are MDHEN and SYDVKM. This CDR3 spans 12 amino acids. The DNA for the CDR3 is TGTGCCAGCAGTTTGGAGACACGACTACAAGATTTT. Its protein product is CASSLETRLQDF.

The chain uses TRBV30 and TRBJ1-4; D gene ambiguous. Trimming stripped 2 bases from V and 7 bases from J, with 11 bases between. The CDR3 sequence is 13 residues long. In germline, CDR1 is GTSNPN, CDR2 SVGIG (reference sequence). The CDR3 nucleotides are TGTGCCTGGAGTCCCTGGAACTTTGAAAAACTGTTTTTT. Translated, it gives CAWSPWNFEKLFF.